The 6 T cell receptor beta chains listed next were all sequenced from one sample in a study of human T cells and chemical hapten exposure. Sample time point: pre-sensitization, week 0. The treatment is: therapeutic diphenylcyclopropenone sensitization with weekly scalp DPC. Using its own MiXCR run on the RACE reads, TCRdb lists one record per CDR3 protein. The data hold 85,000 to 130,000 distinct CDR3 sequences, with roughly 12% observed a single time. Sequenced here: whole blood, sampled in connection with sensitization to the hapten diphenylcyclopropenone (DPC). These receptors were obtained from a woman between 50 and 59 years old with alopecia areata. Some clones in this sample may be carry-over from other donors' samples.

The CDR3 protein is CASSFYSSTDTQYF. The CDR3 DNA reads as TGCGCCAGCAGCTTCTATTCTAGCACAGATACGCAGTATTTT. The V gene is TRBV5-1, the J gene TRBJ2-3; D remains unclear. Trimming took 2 bases from V and 0 from J, leaving 7 bases between them. This CDR3 comprises 14 residues. The germline gives CDR1 SGHRS, CDR2 YFSETQ.

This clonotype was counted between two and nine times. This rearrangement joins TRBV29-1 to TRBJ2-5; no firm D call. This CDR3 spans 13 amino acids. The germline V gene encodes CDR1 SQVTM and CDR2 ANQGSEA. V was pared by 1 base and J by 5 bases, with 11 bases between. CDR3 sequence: CSVEGRGEETQYF. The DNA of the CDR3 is TGCAGCGTTGAAGGGCGAGGAGAGGAGACCCAGTACTTC.

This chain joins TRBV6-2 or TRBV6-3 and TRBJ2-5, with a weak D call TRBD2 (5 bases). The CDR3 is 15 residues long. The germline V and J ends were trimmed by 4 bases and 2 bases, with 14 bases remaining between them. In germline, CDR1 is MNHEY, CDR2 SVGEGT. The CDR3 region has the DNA TGTGCCAGCAGTTCCTTCCGGGGTATACAAGAGACCCAGTACTTC. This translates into CASSSFRGIQETQYF.

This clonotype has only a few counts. The CDR3 loop reads CASSLRGASVSDTQYF. The CDR3 DNA sequence: TGTGCCAGCAGCTTAAGGGGAGCCAGCGTTTCAGATACGCAGTATTTT. The V call is TRBV7-6, the J call TRBJ2-3; D is possibly TRBD1 or TRBD2 (5 bases each). V dropped 2 bases and J dropped 4 bases, with 16 bases sitting between them. Looked up from germline, CDR1 is SGHVS and CDR2 is FNYEAQ. CDR3 size: 16 residues.

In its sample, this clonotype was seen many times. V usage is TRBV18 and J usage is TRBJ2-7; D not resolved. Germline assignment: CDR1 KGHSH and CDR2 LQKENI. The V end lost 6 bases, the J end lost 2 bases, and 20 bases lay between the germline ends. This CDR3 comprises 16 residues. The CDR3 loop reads CASSPAEPLFPYEQYF. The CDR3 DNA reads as TGTGCCAGCTCGCCCGCCGAGCCCCTATTCCCCTACGAGCAGTACTTC. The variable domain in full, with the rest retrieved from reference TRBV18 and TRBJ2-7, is NAGVMQNPRHLVRRRGQEARLRCSPMKGHSHVYWYRQLPEEGLKFMVYLQKENIIDESGMPKERFSAEFPKEGPSILRIQQVVRGDSAAYFCASSPAEPLFPYEQYFGPGTRLTVT.

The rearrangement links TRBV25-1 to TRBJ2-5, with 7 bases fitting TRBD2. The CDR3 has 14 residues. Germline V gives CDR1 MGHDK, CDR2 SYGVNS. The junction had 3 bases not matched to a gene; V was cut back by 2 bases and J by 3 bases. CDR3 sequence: CASSESGREETQYF. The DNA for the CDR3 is TGTGCCAGCAGTGAAAGTGGGAGGGAAGAGACCCAGTACTTC.